The T cell receptor (beta chain) under discussion was sequenced for a study of OX40 agonist ivuxolimab in advanced cancers. As for the study more broadly: Ivuxolimab, which targeted the costimulatory receptor OX40 (CD134), was an agonistic, fully human IgG2 monoclonal antibody. Prior anti-PD-1, anti-PD-L1 or anti-CTLA-4 therapy was permitted, and approximately 39% of dose-escalation patients had received checkpoint inhibitors. The purpose of peripheral TCRbeta sequencing was to test whether ivuxolimab changed TCR sequence diversity and led to clonal T-cell expansion. Partial responses were achieved by three dose-escalation patients, of whom one had hepatocellular carcinoma and two had cutaneous melanoma. The monotherapy dose-escalation portion (N of about 50 patients) of the phase I ivuxolimab trial is reported in the paper. Among the roughly 52 dose-escalation patients, about 19 had hepatocellular carcinoma, roughly 15 melanoma, 9 renal cell carcinoma and 9 head and neck cancer. A male proportion of nearly 85% and a mean age of roughly 55 years, ranging from about 23 to 90, were recorded for the dose-escalation cohort. Intravenous ivuxolimab was administered to patients every 2 weeks at six dose levels: 0.01, 0.1, 0.3, 1.5, 3 and 10 mg/kg.

The study at large found these results: In the 0.1-3.0 mg/kg groups, partial responders were among the patients with the lowest normalized peripheral clonal expansion, particularly in CD8+ T cells. After ivuxolimab, more expanded clones were found on average in CD8+ T cells than in CD4+ T cells. At doses of 0.1 to 3.0 mg/kg, clonal expansion of both CD4+ and CD8+ T cells in blood was seen between baseline and week 6. The antigen specificity of the clonally expanded peripheral T cells was not determined. Low levels of normalized T-cell clonal expansion were also seen in some patients who did not respond.

For sequencing of the TCRbeta CDR3 region, genomic DNA was extracted from the sorted cells. The immunoSEQ Assay was used for sequencing of TCRbeta CDR3 regions. The immuneACCESS repertoire file appears here via TCRdb, limited to in-frame rearrangements. These files lack a portion of the clones; in checked studies, under half of the deficit traces to unresolved V genes, and the cause of the others is not known. The sample records roughly 70,000 clones, 65% to 90% of which are singletons. The leading ten clones occupy more than 0.45% of the sample. About this clone itself: The specificity of this receptor is unknown. Base qualities are not provided; no much larger clone lies one nucleotide away.

Patients with a history of autoimmune disease or receiving systemic immunosuppression were excluded from the trial. Peripheral blood for TCR sequencing was collected from all dose cohorts at baseline, on cycle 4 day 1, and on cycle 7 day 1. The samples were drawn from a first-in-human, open-label, multicenter phase I dose-escalation trial of ivuxolimab. Adults with locally advanced or metastatic head and neck squamous cell, hepatocellular, melanoma or renal cell carcinoma were enrolled in the trial. Before TCR sequencing, CD4+ T cells and CD8+ T cells from peripheral blood were sorted into separate populations. CDR1 MNHEY and CDR2 SVGAGI were looked up in the germline V gene. The junction carries 15 bases between V and J, which are trimmed by 8 bases and 5 bases respectively. There are 13 amino acids in the CDR3, from cysteine to phenylalanine inclusive. Only the CDR3 region is kept as DNA, spanning 39 bases read in frame from base 1.

This receptor was taken from an adult with an advanced solid tumor such as melanoma, head and neck, liver or kidney cancer. The sequencing here drew on CD4+ or CD8+ T cells sorted from blood, taken in a trial of the OX40 agonist ivuxolimab. The V and J genes are TRBV6-5 and TRBJ2-5; the D gene is perhaps TRBD2, from 5 matching bases. The nucleotides are TGTGCCAGCGGGCTGTTGCCGGGGGAGACCCAGTACTTC. The encoded protein is CASGLLPGETQYF.